This record looks at one T cell receptor beta chain sequence and its context. The data stem from a study of control samples from healthy donors and cancer patients. Measured with immunoSEQ multiplex PCR; TCRdb has only the in-frame clones, and not every one. The table lists about 130,000 clones, roughly 92% of them singletons. The CDR3 has 15 amino acids. Germline values: CDR1 SGHNT, CDR2 YYREEE (reference sequence). V was trimmed by 0 bases and J by 1 base, leaving 10 bases between them. The rearrangement uses TRBV5-4 and TRBJ1-1, with D maybe TRBD1 (5 bases). Sequencing was carried out using PBMCs. This receptor was obtained from a man older than 75 with head and neck cancer. CDR3 in DNA: TGTGCCAGCAGCTTGGAGGGGACGGCGAACACTGAAGCTTTCTTT. Translation: CASSLEGTANTEAFF.